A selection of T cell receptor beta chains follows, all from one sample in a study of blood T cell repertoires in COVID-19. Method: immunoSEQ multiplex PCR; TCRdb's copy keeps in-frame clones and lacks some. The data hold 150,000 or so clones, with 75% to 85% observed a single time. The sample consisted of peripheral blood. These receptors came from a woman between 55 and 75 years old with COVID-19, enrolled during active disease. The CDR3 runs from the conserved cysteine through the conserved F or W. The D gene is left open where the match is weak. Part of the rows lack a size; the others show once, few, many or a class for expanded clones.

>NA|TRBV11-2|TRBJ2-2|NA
TGTGCCAGCAGCTCACCGGCCCTCAGCGGAACCGGGGAGCTGTTTTTT
CASSSPALSGTGELFF
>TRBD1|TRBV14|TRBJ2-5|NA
TGTGCCAGCAGCCGACTACAGGGGTTTAAAGAGACCCAGTACTTC
CASSRLQGFKETQYF
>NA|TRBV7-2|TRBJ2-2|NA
TGTGCCAGCAGCTTCCGGACAGCGAACACCGGGGAGCTGTTTTTT
CASSFRTANTGELFF
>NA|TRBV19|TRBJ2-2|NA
TGTGCCAGTAGCGGGGGGCTCCACACCGGGGAGCTGTTTTTT
CASSGGLHTGELFF
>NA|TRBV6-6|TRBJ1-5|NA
TGTGCCAGCAGTTACAGCAGGGGTCCTCAGCCCCAGCATTTT
CASSYSRGPQPQHF
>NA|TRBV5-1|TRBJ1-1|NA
TGCGCCAGCCGCCCGTTGGGGGGAACTGAAGCTTTCTTT
CASRPLGGTEAFF
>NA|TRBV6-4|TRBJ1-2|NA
TGTGCCAGCAGGCGCCGGCAGGACTATGGCTACACCTTC
CASRRRQDYGYTF
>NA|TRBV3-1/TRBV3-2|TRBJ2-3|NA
TGTGCCAGCAGCCAAGTAATGGGGGGAGTTGAACCAGATACGCAGTATTTT
CASSQVMGGVEPDTQYF
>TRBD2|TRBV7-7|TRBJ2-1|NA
TGTGCCAGCAGCTTTAGCGGGAGATCCAATGAGCAGTTCTTC
CASSFSGRSNEQFF
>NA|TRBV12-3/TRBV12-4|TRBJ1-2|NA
TGTGCCAGCAGGCCGGACAGTTTCTATGGCTACACCTTC
CASRPDSFYGYTF
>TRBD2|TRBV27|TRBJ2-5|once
TGTGCCAGCAGTGGCGGGACTAGCGGGAGGAAGACCCAGTACTTC
CASSGGTSGRKTQYF
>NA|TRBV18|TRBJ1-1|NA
TGTGCCAGCTCCTTTTCGGGGAACACTGAAGCTTTCTTT
CASSFSGNTEAFF
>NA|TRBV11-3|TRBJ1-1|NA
TGTGCCAGCAGCTGGACAGCGAACACTGAAGCTTTCTTT
CASSWTANTEAFF
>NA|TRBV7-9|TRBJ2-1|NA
TGTGCCAGCAGCCGTAGCGGCTTCGGCAATGAGCAGTTCTTC
CASSRSGFGNEQFF
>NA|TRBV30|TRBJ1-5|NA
TGTGCCGCAGAAACTGGGGGCAGCAATCAGCCCCAGCATTTT
CAAETGGSNQPQHF
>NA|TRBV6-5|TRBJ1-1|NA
TGTGCCAGCAGGCCTACGGGACTGAGGGCGGCTGAAGCTTTCTTT
CASRPTGLRAAEAFF
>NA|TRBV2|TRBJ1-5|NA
TGTGCCAGCAGCTCGAGCGGGACCGTCTATAGCAATCAGCCCCAGCATTTT
CASSSSGTVYSNQPQHF
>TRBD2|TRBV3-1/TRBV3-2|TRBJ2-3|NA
TGTGCCAGCAGCCTAGGACTAGCGGCCACAGATACGCAGTATTTT
CASSLGLAATDTQYF
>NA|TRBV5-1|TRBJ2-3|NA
TGCGCCAGCAGCCAGCGGACAGAAACAGATACGCAGTATTTT
CASSQRTETDTQYF
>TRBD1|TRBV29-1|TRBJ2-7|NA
TGCAGCGTTGAACGGGGGACAGGGGAGAGCGAGCAGTACTTC
CSVERGTGESEQYF